This TCR beta chain was recovered during a study of CD8+ T cells in alopecia areata. Study background: Female C3H/HeJ mice aged 7-10 weeks received skin from spontaneously alopecic C3H/HeJ graft donors aged roughly 6-12 months. Study-level findings and limits: Sequencing of scalp samples also captures resident alphabeta T cells of normal skin.

CDR3 length: 13 amino acids. Germline V gene sequence: CDR1 MSHET, CDR2 SYDVDS. Investigators isolated RNA and reverse transcribed it into cDNA to act as the sequencing template. Libraries were prepared by immunoSEQ multiplex PCR; TCRdb keeps only in-frame clonotypes and omits some of them. The sample was found to contain 2,000 or so clones, and every one recurs. Time point given: mouse skin 6 weeks after grafting, around onset of hair loss. Mice receiving grafts had skin biopsied at grafting and 3 and 6 weeks afterward. This clone has at least ten counts. Its antigen is undetermined. Mouse gene names apply. Read data end 4 residues before the CDR3 end; the end is taken from the germline J gene.

The receptor was isolated from a C3H/HeJ mouse with alopecia areata. The strain's MHC haplotype is H2-k. The sample in question was skin, obtained at week 6. The chain combines TRBV29 with TRBJ2-1, with TRBD1 matching 8 bases. CDR3 protein: CASSLRGRAEQFF. The DNA read from the CDR3 is TGTGCTAGCAGTCTCAGGGGGCGCGCT.